This TCR beta chain was sequenced for a study of T-cell reconstitution after alpha-beta-depleted transplantation in children. Findings of the study overall: Surviving recipient T cells and intrathymic progenitors accounted for some patients' high TCRbeta diversity at day 60. Reportedly, alpha-beta T cells present about two months post-transplant originated from several hundred expanded clones of graft origin. Newly generated T cells supplied most T-cell counts and diversity one year post-transplant.

Unique molecular identifiers were incorporated during preparation of the TCRbeta library. TCRdb independently ran MiXCR on the PCR reads; one entry per CDR3 protein. The sample lists around 250,000 distinct CDR3 sequences; under 30% were seen once. The CDR3 runs to 15 residues. The V and J ends lost 6 bases and 7 bases, in that order; junction bases with no gene match: 12. This clonotype was seen more than once but under ten times. Its antigen remains unknown. The sequencing here drew on PBMCs, taken before TCRalphabeta/CD19-depleted stem cell transplant. The sequence came from a girl aged 2 to 9 with Fanconi anemia, due to receive a stem cell transplant. The chain combines TRBV12-3 or TRBV12-4 with TRBJ1-5; 7 bases align to TRBD1. CDR3 in DNA: TGTGCCAGCAGCAGTTACAGGGGAGGACGGCAGCCCCAGCATTTT. Residues: CASSSYRGGRQPQHF.